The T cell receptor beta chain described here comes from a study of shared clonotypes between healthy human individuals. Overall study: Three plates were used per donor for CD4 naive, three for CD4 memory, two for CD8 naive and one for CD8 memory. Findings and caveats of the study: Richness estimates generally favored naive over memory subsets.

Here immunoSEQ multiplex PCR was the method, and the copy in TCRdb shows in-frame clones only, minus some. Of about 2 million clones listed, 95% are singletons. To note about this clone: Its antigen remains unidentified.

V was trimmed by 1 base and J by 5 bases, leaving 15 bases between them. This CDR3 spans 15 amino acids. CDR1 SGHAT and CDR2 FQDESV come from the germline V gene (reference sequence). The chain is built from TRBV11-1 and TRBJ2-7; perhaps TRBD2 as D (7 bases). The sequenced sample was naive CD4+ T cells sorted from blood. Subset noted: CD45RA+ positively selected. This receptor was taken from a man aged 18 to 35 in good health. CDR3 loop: CASSLVAGAFDEQYF. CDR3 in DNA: TGTGCCAGCAGCTTAGTTGCGGGGGCTTTCGACGAGCAGTACTTC.